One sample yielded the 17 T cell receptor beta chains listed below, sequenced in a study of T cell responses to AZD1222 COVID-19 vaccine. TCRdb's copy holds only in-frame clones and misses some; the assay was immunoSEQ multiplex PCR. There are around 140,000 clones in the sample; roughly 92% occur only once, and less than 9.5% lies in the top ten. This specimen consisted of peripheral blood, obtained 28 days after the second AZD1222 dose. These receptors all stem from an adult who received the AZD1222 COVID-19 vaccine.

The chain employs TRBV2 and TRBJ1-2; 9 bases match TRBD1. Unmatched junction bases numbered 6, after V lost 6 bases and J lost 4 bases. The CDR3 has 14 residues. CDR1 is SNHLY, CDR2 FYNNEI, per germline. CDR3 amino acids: CASRGQGPLYGYTF. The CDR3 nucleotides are TGTGCCAGCAGGGGACAGGGTCCCCTCTATGGCTACACCTTC.

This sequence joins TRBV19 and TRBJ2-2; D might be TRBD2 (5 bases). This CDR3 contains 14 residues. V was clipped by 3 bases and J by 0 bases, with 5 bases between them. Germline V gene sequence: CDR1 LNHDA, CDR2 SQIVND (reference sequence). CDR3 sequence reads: CASSIGTNTGELFF. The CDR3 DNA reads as TGTGCCAGTAGTATCGGGACGAACACCGGGGAGCTGTTTTTT. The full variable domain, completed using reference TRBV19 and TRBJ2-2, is DGGITQSPKYLFRKEGQNVTLSCEQNLNHDAMYWYRQDPGQGLRLIYYSQIVNDFQKGDIAEGYSVSREKKESFPLTVTSAQKNPTAFYLCASSIGTNTGELFFGEGSRLTVL.

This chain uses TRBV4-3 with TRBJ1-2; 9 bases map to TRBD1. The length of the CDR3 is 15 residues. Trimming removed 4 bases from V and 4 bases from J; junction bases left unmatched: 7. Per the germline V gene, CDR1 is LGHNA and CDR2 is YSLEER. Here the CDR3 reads CASSPWGGQGYGYTF. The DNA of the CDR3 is TGCGCCAGCAGCCCTTGGGGGGGACAGGGCTATGGCTACACCTTC.

The CDR3 reads CASSLTGATNEKLFF. CDR3 coding DNA: TGCGCCAGCAGCCTAACAGGGGCAACTAATGAAAAACTGTTTTTT. The gene calls are TRBV5-1 and TRBJ1-4, with 7 nucleotides matching TRBD1. The length of the CDR3 is 15 residues. The V gene's germline CDR1 is SGHRS and CDR2 YFSETQ. Trimming at V came to 4 bases and at J to 0 bases, leaving 3 bases not matched to a gene.

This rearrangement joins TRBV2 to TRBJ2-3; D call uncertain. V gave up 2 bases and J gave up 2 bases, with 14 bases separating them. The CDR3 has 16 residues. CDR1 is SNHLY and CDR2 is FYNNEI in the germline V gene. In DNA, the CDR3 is TGTGCCAGCAGTGAATTTCAGAAAATCACCACAGATACGCAGTATTTT. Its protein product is CASSEFQKITTDTQYF.

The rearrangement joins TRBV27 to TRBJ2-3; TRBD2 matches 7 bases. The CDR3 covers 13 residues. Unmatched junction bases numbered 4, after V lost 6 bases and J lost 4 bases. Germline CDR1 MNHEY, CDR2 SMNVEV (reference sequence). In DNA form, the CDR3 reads TGTGCCAGCAGCCGGACTAGACCAGATACGCAGTATTTT. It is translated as CASSRTRPDTQYF.

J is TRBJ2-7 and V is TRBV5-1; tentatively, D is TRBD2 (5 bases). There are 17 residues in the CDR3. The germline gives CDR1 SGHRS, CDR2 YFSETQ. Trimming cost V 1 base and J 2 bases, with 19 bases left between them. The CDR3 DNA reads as TGCGCCAGCAGCTTGACTTACGGCGGGCCGGCCCCCTACGAGCAGTACTTC. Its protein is CASSLTYGGPAPYEQYF.

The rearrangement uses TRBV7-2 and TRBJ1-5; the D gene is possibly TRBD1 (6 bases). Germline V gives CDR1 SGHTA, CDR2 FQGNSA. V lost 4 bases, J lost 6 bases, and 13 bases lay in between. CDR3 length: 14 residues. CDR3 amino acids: CASSSGQIPQPQHF. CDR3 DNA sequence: TGTGCCAGCAGCTCCGGACAGATACCTCAGCCCCAGCATTTT. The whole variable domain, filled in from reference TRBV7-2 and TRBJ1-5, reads GAGVSQSPSNKVTEKGKDVELRCDPISGHTALYWYRQSLGQGLEFLIYFQGNSAPDKSGLPSDRFSAERTGGSVSTLTIQRTQQEDSAVYLCASSSGQIPQPQHFGDGTRLSIL.

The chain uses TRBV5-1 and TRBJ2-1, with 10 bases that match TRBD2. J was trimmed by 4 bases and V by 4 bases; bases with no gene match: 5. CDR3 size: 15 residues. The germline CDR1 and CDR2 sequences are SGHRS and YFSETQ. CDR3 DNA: TGCGCCAGCAGCCTCCCGACTAGCGGGTACAATGAGCAGTTCTTC. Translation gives CASSLPTSGYNEQFF.

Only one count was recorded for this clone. In DNA, the CDR3 is TGCGCCAGCAGCTGGGGGTCCGAATACGAGCAGTACTTC. This translates into CASSWGSEYEQYF. The chain employs TRBV5-1 and TRBJ2-7; D tentatively reads TRBD1 or TRBD2 (5 bases each). Trimming took off 3 bases at V and 4 bases at J, with 11 bases between the two ends. CDR1 is SGHRS, CDR2 YFSETQ, per germline. This CDR3 spans 13 amino acids.

For the CDR3, the DNA is TGTGCCAGCAGTAGCCGAGGGGTGAACACTGAAGCTTTCTTT. This codes for CASSSRGVNTEAFF. The rearrangement links TRBV28 to TRBJ1-1; D may be TRBD1 (5 bases). V lost 5 bases and J lost 0, with 10 bases in between. Germline CDR1 MDHEN, CDR2 SYDVKM. The CDR3 covers 14 residues.

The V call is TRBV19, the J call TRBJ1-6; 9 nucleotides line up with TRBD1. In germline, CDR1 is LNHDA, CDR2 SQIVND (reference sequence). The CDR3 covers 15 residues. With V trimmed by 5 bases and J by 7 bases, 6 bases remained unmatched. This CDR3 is CASSEGTGRNSPLHF. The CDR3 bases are TGTGCCAGTAGTGAGGGGACAGGGAGAAATTCACCCCTCCACTTT.

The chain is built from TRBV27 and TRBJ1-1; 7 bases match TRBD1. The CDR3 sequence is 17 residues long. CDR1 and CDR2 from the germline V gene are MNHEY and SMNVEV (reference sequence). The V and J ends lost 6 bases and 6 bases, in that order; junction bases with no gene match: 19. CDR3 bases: TGTGCCAGCAGGCGGGGGTACAGGGGATTGTTTTTCGCTGAAGCTTTCTTT. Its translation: CASRRGYRGLFFAEAFF.

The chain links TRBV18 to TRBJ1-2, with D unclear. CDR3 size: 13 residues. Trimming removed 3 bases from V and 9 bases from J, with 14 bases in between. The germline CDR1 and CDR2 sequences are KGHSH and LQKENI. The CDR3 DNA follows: TGTGCCAGCTCACCCGCCGGCCCCGATAGCTACACCTTC. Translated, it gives CASSPAGPDSYTF.

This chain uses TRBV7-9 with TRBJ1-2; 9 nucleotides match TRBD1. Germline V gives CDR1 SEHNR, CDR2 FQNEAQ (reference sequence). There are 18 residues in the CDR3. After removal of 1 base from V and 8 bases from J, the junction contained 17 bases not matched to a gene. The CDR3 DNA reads TGTGCCAGCAGCTTAGGATTGAGAACCCAGGGACAGGGTGTCGGCTACACCTTC. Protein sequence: CASSLGLRTQGQGVGYTF.

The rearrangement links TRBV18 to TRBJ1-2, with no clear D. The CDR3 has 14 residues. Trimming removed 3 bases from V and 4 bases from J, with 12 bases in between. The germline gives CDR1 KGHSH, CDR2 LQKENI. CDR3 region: CASSPDPGIYGYTF. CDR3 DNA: TGTGCCAGCTCACCGGATCCTGGGATCTATGGCTACACCTTC.

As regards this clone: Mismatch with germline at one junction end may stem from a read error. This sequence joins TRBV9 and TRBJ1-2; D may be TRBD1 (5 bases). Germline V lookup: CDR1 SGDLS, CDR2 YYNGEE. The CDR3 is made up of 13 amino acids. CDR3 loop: CASSSSRDYGYTF. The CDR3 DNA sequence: TGTGCCAGCAGCTCTTCCCGGGACTACGGCTACACCTTC.